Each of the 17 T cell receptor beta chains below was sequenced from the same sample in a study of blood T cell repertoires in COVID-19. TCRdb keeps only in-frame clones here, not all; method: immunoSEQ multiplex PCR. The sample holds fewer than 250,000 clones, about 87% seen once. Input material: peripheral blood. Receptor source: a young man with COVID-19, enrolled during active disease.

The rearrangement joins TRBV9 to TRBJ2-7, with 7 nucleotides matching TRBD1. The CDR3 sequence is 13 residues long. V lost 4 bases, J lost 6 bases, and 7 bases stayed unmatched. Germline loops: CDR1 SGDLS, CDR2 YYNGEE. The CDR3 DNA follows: TGTGCCAGCAGCCCCCCGACAGGGTTCGAGCAGTACTTC. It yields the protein CASSPPTGFEQYF.

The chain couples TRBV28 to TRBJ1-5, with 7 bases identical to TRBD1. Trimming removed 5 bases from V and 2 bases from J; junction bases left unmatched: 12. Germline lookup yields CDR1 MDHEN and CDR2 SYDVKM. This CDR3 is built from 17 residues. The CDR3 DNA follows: TGTGCCAGCAGTCGGACAGGTCTATGGGGTGGCAATCAGCCCCAGCATTTT. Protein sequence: CASSRTGLWGGNQPQHF.

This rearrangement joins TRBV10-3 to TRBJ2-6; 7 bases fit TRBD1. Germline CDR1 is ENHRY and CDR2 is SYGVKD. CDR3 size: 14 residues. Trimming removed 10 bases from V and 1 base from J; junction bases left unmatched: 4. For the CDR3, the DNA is TGTGCCAATGCGGACAGGTCTGGGGCCAACGTCCTGACTTTC. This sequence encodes CANADRSGANVLTF.

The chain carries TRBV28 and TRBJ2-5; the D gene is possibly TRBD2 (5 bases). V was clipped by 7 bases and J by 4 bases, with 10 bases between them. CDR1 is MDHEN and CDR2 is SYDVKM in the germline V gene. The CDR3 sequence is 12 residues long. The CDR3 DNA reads TGTGCCAGCAACACTAGAGGAGAGACCCAGTACTTC. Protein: CASNTRGETQYF. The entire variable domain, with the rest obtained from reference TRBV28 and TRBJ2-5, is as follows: DVKVTQSSRYLVKRTGEKVFLECVQDMDHENMFWYRQDPGLGLRLIYFSYDVKMKEKGDIPEGYSVSREKKERFSLILESASTNQTSMYLCASNTRGETQYFGPGTRLLVL.

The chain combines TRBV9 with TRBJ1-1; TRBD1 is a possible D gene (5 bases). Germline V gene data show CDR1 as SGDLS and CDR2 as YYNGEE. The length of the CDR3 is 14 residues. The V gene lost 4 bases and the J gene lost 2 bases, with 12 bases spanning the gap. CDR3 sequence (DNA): TGTGCCAGCAGCACCGGGACTATTAACACTGAAGCTTTCTTT. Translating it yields CASSTGTINTEAFF. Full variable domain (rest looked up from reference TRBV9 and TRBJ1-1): DSGVTQTPKHLITATGQRVTLRCSPRSGDLSVYWYQQSLDQGLQFLIQYYNGEERAKGNILERFSAQQFPDLHSELNLSSLELGDSALYFCASSTGTINTEAFFGQGTRLTVV.

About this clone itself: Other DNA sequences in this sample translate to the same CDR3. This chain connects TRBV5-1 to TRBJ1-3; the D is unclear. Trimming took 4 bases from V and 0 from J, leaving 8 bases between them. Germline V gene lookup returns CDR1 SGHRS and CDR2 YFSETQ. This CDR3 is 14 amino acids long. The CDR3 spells CASSLRSSGNTIYF. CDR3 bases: TGCGCCAGCAGCCTACGGTCCTCTGGAAACACCATATATTTT.

The CDR3 protein is CASSSRGTPNEKLFF. As DNA, the CDR3 is TGTGCCAGCAGCTCCCGGGGTACTCCAAATGAAAAACTGTTTTTT. The rearrangement uses TRBV14 and TRBJ1-4; D unresolved. Germline V CDR1 and CDR2: SGHDN, FVKESK. V was shortened by 5 bases and J by 5 bases, with 15 bases between the two germline ends. This CDR3 comprises 15 residues. The full variable domain, in which reference TRBV14 and TRBJ1-4 provide the parts outside the CDR3, is EAGVTQFPSHSVIEKGQTVTLRCDPISGHDNLYWYRRVMGKEIKFLLHFVKESKQDESGMPNNRFLAERTGGTYSTLKVQPAELEDSGVYFCASSSRGTPNEKLFFGSGTQLSVL.

CDR3 residues: CATSDLLLELAFRYF. CDR3 coding DNA: TGTGCCACCAGTGATTTGTTGCTGGAGCTGGCATTTCGATACTTC. The chain is built from TRBV24-1 and TRBJ2-5; no clear D gene. Trimming removed 0 bases from V and 14 bases from J, with 21 bases in between. Germline lookup yields CDR1 KGHDR and CDR2 SFDVKD. This CDR3 comprises 15 residues.

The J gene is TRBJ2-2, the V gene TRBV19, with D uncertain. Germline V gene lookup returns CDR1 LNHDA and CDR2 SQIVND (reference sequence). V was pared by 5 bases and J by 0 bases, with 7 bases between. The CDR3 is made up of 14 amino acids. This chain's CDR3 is CASSFTANTGELFF. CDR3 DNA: TGTGCCAGTAGTTTTACAGCGAACACCGGGGAGCTGTTTTTT.

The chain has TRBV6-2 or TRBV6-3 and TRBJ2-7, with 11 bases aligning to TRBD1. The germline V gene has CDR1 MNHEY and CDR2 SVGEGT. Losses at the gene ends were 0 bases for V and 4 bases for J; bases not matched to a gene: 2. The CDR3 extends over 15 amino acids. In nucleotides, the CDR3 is TGTGCCAGCAGTTACTCCGGACAGGGGGCTTACGAGCAGTACTTC. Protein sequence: CASSYSGQGAYEQYF.

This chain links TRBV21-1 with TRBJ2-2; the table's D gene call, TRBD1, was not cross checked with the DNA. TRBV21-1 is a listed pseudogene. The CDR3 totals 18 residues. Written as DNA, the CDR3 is TGTGCCAGCAGCAAAAGCGGGGACAGGCCATCAACAGGCGGGGAGCTGTTTTTT. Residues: CASSKSGDRPSTGGELFF.

In nucleotides, the CDR3 is TGTGCCAGTAGTATAGGGGCCTGGCCTGGGGCCAACGTCCTGACTTTC. Its protein product is CASSIGAWPGANVLTF. The chain couples TRBV19 to TRBJ2-6; D call uncertain. Germline CDR1 LNHDA, CDR2 SQIVND (reference sequence). CDR3 length: 16 residues. V dropped 1 base and J dropped 2 bases, with 9 bases sitting between them.

CDR3 residues: CASSLTVNEQFF. The CDR3 coding sequence is TGTGCCAGCAGCTTAACGGTTAATGAGCAGTTCTTC. This chain uses TRBV11-2 with TRBJ2-1; D gene unclear. With 2 bases removed from V and 7 bases from J, the gap between germline ends came to 6 bases. The length of the CDR3 is 12 residues. Germline V CDR1 and CDR2: SGHAT, FQNNGV.

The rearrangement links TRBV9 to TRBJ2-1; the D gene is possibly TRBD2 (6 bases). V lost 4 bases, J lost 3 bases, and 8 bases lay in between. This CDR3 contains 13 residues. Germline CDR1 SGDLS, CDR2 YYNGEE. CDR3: CASSWRDYNEQFF. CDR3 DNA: TGTGCCAGCAGCTGGCGGGACTACAATGAGCAGTTCTTC.

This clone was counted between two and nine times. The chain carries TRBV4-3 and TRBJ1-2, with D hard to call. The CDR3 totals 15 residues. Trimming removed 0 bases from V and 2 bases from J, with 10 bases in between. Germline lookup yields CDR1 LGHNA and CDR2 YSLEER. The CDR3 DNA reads TGCGCCAGCAGCCAAGATCAGGAAGGCAACTATGGCTACACCTTC. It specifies CASSQDQEGNYGYTF.

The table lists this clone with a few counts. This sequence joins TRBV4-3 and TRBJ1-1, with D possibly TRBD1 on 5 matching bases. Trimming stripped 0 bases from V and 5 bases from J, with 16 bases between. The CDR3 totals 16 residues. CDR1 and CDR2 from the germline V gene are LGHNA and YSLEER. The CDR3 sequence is CASSQDLASGWTEAFF. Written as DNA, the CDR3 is TGCGCCAGCAGCCAAGATCTTGCCTCAGGGTGGACTGAAGCTTTCTTT.

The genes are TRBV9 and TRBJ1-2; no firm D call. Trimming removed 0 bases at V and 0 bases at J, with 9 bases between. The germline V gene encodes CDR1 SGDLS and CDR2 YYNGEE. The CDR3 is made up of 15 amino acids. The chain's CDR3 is CASSVVGSTNYGYTF. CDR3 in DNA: TGTGCCAGCAGCGTAGTGGGCAGCACTAACTATGGCTACACCTTC.